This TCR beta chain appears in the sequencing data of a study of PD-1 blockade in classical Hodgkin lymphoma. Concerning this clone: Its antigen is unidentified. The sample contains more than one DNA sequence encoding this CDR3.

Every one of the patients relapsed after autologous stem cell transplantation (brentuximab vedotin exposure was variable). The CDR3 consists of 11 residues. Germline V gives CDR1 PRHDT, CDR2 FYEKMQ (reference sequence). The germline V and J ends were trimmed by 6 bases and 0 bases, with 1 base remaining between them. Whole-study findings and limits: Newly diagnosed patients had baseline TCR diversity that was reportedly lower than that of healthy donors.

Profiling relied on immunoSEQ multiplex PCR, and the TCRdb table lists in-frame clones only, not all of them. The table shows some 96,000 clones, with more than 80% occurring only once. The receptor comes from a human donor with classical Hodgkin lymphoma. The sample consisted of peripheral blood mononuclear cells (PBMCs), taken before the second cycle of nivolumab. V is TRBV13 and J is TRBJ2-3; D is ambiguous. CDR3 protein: CASSSTDTQYF. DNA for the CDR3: TGTGCCAGCAGTAGCACAGATACGCAGTATTTT. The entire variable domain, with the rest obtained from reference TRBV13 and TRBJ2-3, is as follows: AAGVIQSPRHLIKEKRETATLKCYPIPRHDTVYWYQQGPGQDPQFLISFYEKMQSDKGSIPDRFSAQQFSDYHSELNMSSLELGDSALYFCASSSTDTQYFGPGTRLTVL.